This T cell receptor beta chain was observed in a study of T cell repertoires in cytomegalovirus infection. About the study: CMV infection plus the matching HLA type was flagged by public TCR beta signatures.

Each CDR3 protein gets one entry after TCRdb re-called the reads with MiXCR. The data show hundreds of thousands of distinct CDR3 sequences, with 10% to 12% seen just once and around 9.6% held by the top ten. Points on this clonotype: Its antigen remains unidentified.

The CDR3 sequence is 15 residues long. Looked up from germline, CDR1 is SGHNT and CDR2 is YYREEE (reference sequence). V shed 0 bases and J shed 5 bases, with 14 bases lying between them. General study points: Of the TCR beta families, the public ones yielded a cumulative frequency that identified carriers of CMV plus the relevant HLA. HLA-C-restricted CMV-specific TCR beta clonotypes prevailed in the ex vivo response.

The chain uses TRBV5-4 and TRBJ1-2, with D possibly being TRBD1 (5 bases). Sequencing input: PBMCs. The receptor was isolated from a human donor in good health (CMV status not recorded). Some clones in this sample may be carry-over from other donors' samples. The CDR3 DNA sequence: TGTGCCAGCAGCTTGGGACAGCCCTCACATTATGGCTACACCTTC. It specifies CASSLGQPSHYGYTF.